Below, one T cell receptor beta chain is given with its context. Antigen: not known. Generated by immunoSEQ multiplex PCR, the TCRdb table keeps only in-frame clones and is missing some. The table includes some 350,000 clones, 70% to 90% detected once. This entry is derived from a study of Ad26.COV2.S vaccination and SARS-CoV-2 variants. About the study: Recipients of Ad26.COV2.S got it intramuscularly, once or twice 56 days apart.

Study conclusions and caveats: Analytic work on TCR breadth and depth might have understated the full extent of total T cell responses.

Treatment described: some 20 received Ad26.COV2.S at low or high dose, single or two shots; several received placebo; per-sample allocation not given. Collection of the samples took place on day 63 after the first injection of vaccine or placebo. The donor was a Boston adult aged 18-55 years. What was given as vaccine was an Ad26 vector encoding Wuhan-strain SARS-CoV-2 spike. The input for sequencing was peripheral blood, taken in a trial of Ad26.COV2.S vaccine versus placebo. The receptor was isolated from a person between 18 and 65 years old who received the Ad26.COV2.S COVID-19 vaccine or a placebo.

CDR3 residues: CASSSSGTSGVETQYF. The CDR3, as DNA: TGCGCCAGCAGCTCATCCGGGACTAGCGGGGTTGAGACCCAGTACTTC. The chain links TRBV5-1 to TRBJ2-5, with TRBD2 identical over 13 bases. CDR3 length: 16 residues. With 3 bases clipped from V and 5 bases from J, the junction kept 7 bases outside the gene matches. Per the germline V gene, CDR1 is SGHRS and CDR2 is YFSETQ.